The 31 T cell receptor beta chains listed next were all sequenced from one sample in a study of blood T cell repertoires in COVID-19. Here immunoSEQ multiplex PCR was the method, and the copy in TCRdb shows in-frame clones only, minus some. Of tens of thousands of clones in the sample, approximately 89% were seen once. The sample consisted of peripheral blood. The receptor set was obtained from a man over 45 with active COVID-19.

This sequence joins TRBV30 and TRBJ2-5, with a possible D match to TRBD1 (5 bases). The CDR3 is made up of 14 amino acids. Germline V gene sequence: CDR1 GTSNPN, CDR2 SVGIG (reference sequence). Trimming stripped 4 bases from V and 0 bases from J, with 12 bases between. CDR3 nucleotides: TGTGCCTGGAAATCCCGACAGTACCAAGAGACCCAGTACTTC. Its protein product is CAWKSRQYQETQYF.

This rearrangement joins TRBV6-6 to TRBJ1-5; 8 bases fit TRBD1. Germline assignment: CDR1 MNHNY and CDR2 SVGAGI (reference sequence). The CDR3 totals 14 residues. V trimming: 6 bases; J trimming: 7 bases; junction bases outside the gene matches: 8. The CDR3 bases are TGTGCCAGCAGCCATGGACAGGGAGGGCAGCCCCAGCATTTT. Amino acid sequence: CASSHGQGGQPQHF.

The V and J genes are TRBV2 and TRBJ2-7; TRBD1 aligns across 11 bases. CDR1 and CDR2 from the germline V gene are SNHLY and FYNNEI. The CDR3 has 15 residues. The trim removed 11 bases at V and 1 base at J, leaving 10 bases unmatched. The CDR3 here is CASHTGTGGSYEQYF. The CDR3 DNA follows: TGTGCCTCCCACACCGGGACAGGGGGTTCCTACGAGCAGTACTTC.

This sequence joins TRBV4-3 and TRBJ2-3; weak D call: TRBD1 (6 bases). Between the trimmed V and J ends, which lost 0 bases and 8 bases, there was a span of 15 bases. Germline lookup yields CDR1 LGHNA and CDR2 YSLEER. The CDR3 runs to 15 residues. In DNA form, the CDR3 reads TGCGCCAGCAGCCAAGATGGACAGAGTGAAGCTACGCAGTATTTT. Translated: CASSQDGQSEATQYF.

This chain uses TRBV24-1 with TRBJ2-1, with TRBD2 matching over 10 bases. Losses at the gene ends were 3 bases for V and 6 bases for J; bases not matched to a gene: 10. The CDR3 totals 17 residues. The germline gives CDR1 KGHDR, CDR2 SFDVKD. The CDR3 loop reads CATSDPIAGGSFNEQFF. The CDR3 coding sequence is TGTGCCACCAGTGATCCCATAGCGGGAGGTTCATTCAATGAGCAGTTCTTC.

The V and J genes are TRBV5-1 and TRBJ2-7; 10 bases are shared with TRBD1. The V gene's germline CDR1 is SGHRS and CDR2 YFSETQ. The CDR3 runs 15 residues. J gave up 4 bases and V 0 bases, and 4 bases lay outside the gene matches. As DNA, the CDR3 is TGCGCCAGCAGCTTGGTGACAGGGGGCATGTACGAGCAGTACTTC. This sequence encodes CASSLVTGGMYEQYF.

The chain is built from TRBV7-2 and TRBJ1-4; 8 nucleotides line up with TRBD1. This CDR3 comprises 14 residues. The germline CDR1 and CDR2 sequences are SGHTA and FQGNSA. Germline trimming cut 4 bases from V and 7 bases from J; bases unmatched to any gene: 5. The chain's CDR3 is CASSSRGPGEKLFF. CDR3 bases: TGTGCCAGCAGCTCCAGGGGGCCCGGTGAAAAACTGTTTTTT.

Regarding this clone: Other nucleotide sequences from this sample produce the same CDR3. This sequence joins TRBV27 and TRBJ1-1; D is unresolved. Trimming took off 2 bases at V and 1 base at J, with 5 bases between the two ends. Germline V gene data show CDR1 as MNHEY and CDR2 as SMNVEV (reference sequence). The CDR3 loop spans 13 amino acids. CDR3 region: CASSLGRNTEAFF. The CDR3 bases are TGTGCCAGCAGTTTAGGCAGGAACACTGAAGCTTTCTTT.

V and J are TRBV7-9 and TRBJ1-5, with 9 positions matching TRBD1. This CDR3 is built from 15 residues. The V gene's germline CDR1 is SEHNR and CDR2 FQNEAQ (reference sequence). J was trimmed by 6 bases and V by 4 bases; bases with no gene match: 7. CDR3 residues: CASSSGQGRGQPQHF. For the CDR3, the DNA is TGTGCCAGCAGCTCGGGACAGGGTAGGGGTCAGCCCCAGCATTTT.

The chain couples TRBV27 to TRBJ2-7, with 8 bases that match TRBD1. V was pared by 5 bases and J by 5 bases, with 5 bases of the junction left unmatched. Germline V gene data show CDR1 as MNHEY and CDR2 as SMNVEV (reference sequence). The CDR3 extends over 13 amino acids. The CDR3 is CASSVDRADEQYF. The CDR3 bases are TGTGCCAGCAGTGTGGACAGGGCTGACGAGCAGTACTTC.

The chain couples TRBV4-1 to TRBJ1-2; 9 bases match TRBD1. This CDR3 has 17 residues. V was clipped by 2 bases and J by 5 bases; unmatched bases: 12. CDR1 is MGHRA and CDR2 is YSYEKL in the germline V gene. CDR3 protein: CASSQRWRTGELYGYTF. Here the CDR3 DNA reads TGCGCCAGCAGCCAACGATGGCGGACAGGGGAATTGTATGGCTACACCTTC.

The J gene is TRBJ1-1, the V gene TRBV6-5; D uncertain. Per germline, CDR1 MNHEY and CDR2 SVGAGI. The V end lost 7 bases, the J end lost 5 bases, and 14 bases lay between the germline ends. This CDR3 has 13 amino acids. The CDR3 region is CASTLPGQTEAFF. The CDR3 region has the DNA TGTGCCAGCACTCTCCCGGGTCAGACTGAAGCTTTCTTT.

J is TRBJ1-6 and V is TRBV6-2 or TRBV6-3; no definite D call. There are 15 residues in the CDR3. CDR1 MNHEY and CDR2 SVGEGT come from the germline V gene. V dropped 6 bases and J dropped 10 bases, with 19 bases sitting between them. CDR3 sequence: CASSPDSTRRSPLHF. In DNA, the CDR3 is TGTGCCAGCAGCCCCGATTCGACCCGGAGATCACCCCTCCACTTT.

The chain recombines TRBV5-1 with TRBJ1-6; 9 nucleotides align to TRBD1. The CDR3 totals 14 residues. Per germline, CDR1 SGHRS and CDR2 YFSETQ. V lost 4 bases to trimming and J lost 8 bases; unmatched junction nucleotides: 4. CDR3 nucleotide sequence: TGCGCCAGCAGCCTCCGGGACAGGGATTCACCCCTCCACTTT. This sequence encodes CASSLRDRDSPLHF. The full variable domain, its missing parts supplied by reference TRBV5-1 and TRBJ1-6, is KAGVTQTPRYLIKTRGQQVTLSCSPISGHRSVSWYQQTPGQGLQFLFEYFSETQRNKGNFPGRFSGRQFSNSRSEMNVSTLELGDSALYLCASSLRDRDSPLHFGNGTRLTVT.

The rearrangement uses TRBV11-2 and TRBJ2-1; 12 nucleotides agree with TRBD2. With V trimmed by 5 bases and J by 6 bases, 11 bases remained unmatched. The V gene's germline CDR1 is SGHAT and CDR2 FQNNGV. The CDR3 has 17 amino acids. The DNA of the CDR3 is TGTGCCAGCAGCCCTCGGACTAGCGGGATGCGGGTCAATGAGCAGTTCTTC. Its protein product is CASSPRTSGMRVNEQFF.

The V gene is TRBV12-5, the J gene TRBJ1-1, with D uncertain. The V end lost 4 bases, the J end lost 10 bases, and 7 bases lay between the germline ends. The CDR3 spans 10 residues. The germline gives CDR1 LGHNT, CDR2 FRNRAP. The CDR3 sequence: CASGSGVAFF. In DNA form, the CDR3 reads TGTGCTAGTGGTTCCGGGGTAGCTTTCTTT.

This clone was seen more than once but under ten times. The chain carries TRBV7-2 and TRBJ2-7; TRBD1 agrees at 7 bases. The CDR3 consists of 14 residues. The germline CDR1 and CDR2 sequences are SGHTA and FQGNSA. The ends lost 2 bases at V and 6 bases at J; junction bases unmatched: 7. The CDR3 is CASSLRFRGPEQYF. The CDR3 region has the DNA TGTGCCAGCAGCTTACGTTTTAGGGGGCCCGAGCAGTACTTC. The complete variable domain, with remaining parts taken from reference TRBV7-2 and TRBJ2-7, reads GAGVSQSPSNKVTEKGKDVELRCDPISGHTALYWYRQSLGQGLEFLIYFQGNSAPDKSGLPSDRFSAERTGGSVSTLTIQRTQQEDSAVYLCASSLRFRGPEQYFGPGTRLTVT.

In this sample, this clone turned up a few times. The chain couples TRBV2 to TRBJ1-4; maybe TRBD1 (6 bases). The CDR3 totals 13 residues. The V gene lost 5 bases and the J gene lost 8 bases, with 12 bases spanning the gap. CDR1 is SNHLY, CDR2 FYNNEI, per germline. This CDR3 is CASSLDSREKLFF. The CDR3 nucleotides read TGTGCCAGCAGTCTGGACAGTCGGGAAAAACTGTTTTTT.

V usage is TRBV7-2 and J usage is TRBJ2-7; perhaps TRBD2 as D (6 bases). This CDR3 spans 14 amino acids. Germline loops: CDR1 SGHTA, CDR2 FQGNSA. Trimming left V 6 bases short and J 1 base short, with 13 bases between. The CDR3 reads CASRYRELSYEQYF. CDR3 DNA sequence: TGTGCCAGCAGGTATCGGGAGTTGTCCTACGAGCAGTACTTC.

The chain has TRBV5-4 and TRBJ2-3; TRBD1 aligns across 10 bases. Trimming took 0 bases from V and 5 from J; bases not matched to a gene: 6. CDR1 SGHNT and CDR2 YYREEE come from the germline V gene (reference sequence). The CDR3 is 16 residues long. The CDR3 protein is CASSLGRQGAGDTQYF. CDR3 nucleotide sequence: TGTGCCAGCAGCTTGGGTAGACAGGGGGCGGGAGATACGCAGTATTTT. Filled out from reference TRBV5-4 and TRBJ2-3, the complete variable domain reads ETGVTQSPTHLIKTRGQQVTLRCSSQSGHNTVSWYQQALGQGPQFIFQYYREEENGRGNFPPRFSGLQFPNYSSELNVNALELDDSALYLCASSLGRQGAGDTQYFGPGTRLTVL.

The V and J genes are TRBV24-1 and TRBJ2-1, with 7 positions matching TRBD1. The V gene end was trimmed by 9 bases and the J gene end by 3 bases; junction bases not matched to a gene: 4. Germline CDR1 reads KGHDR; CDR2 reads SFDVKD. CDR3 length: 13 residues. The CDR3 is CATQDRFYNEQFF. The DNA for the CDR3 is TGTGCCACCCAGGACAGGTTCTACAATGAGCAGTTCTTC.

The rearrangement joins TRBV6-5 to TRBJ2-1, with a possible D match to TRBD2 (5 bases). The CDR3 has 13 residues. CDR1 is MNHEY, CDR2 SVGAGI, per germline. Trimming took off 7 bases at V and 0 bases at J, with 7 bases between the two ends. CDR3 coding DNA: TGTGCCAGCAATCGGGGCTCCTACAATGAGCAGTTCTTC. It is translated as CASNRGSYNEQFF.

The chain has TRBV18 and TRBJ1-2; TRBD1 is a possible D gene (6 bases). V lost 6 bases to trimming and J lost 5 bases, with 10 bases between them. Germline V gene sequence: CDR1 KGHSH, CDR2 LQKENI. The CDR3 length is 12 residues. CDR3 loop: CASSEDRYGYTF. CDR3 DNA sequence: TGTGCCAGCTCCGAGGACAGATATGGCTACACCTTC.

The chain employs TRBV6-5 and TRBJ2-7; TRBD1 matches at 7 bases. Germline-derived CDR1 and CDR2 are MNHEY and SVGAGI. The V segment lost 8 bases and the J segment 5 bases; nucleotides outside the gene matches: 3. The CDR3 has 11 amino acids. Here the CDR3 reads CASQTGDEQYF. In DNA form, the CDR3 reads TGTGCCAGCCAAACAGGGGACGAGCAGTACTTC.

This clone occurred a few times. V gene TRBV6-2 or TRBV6-3 combines with J gene TRBJ1-2; D uncertain. The length of the CDR3 is 12 residues. V dropped 2 bases and J dropped 5 bases, with 6 bases sitting between them. CDR1 and CDR2 (germline): MNHEY, SVGEGT. Written as DNA, the CDR3 is TGTGCCAGCAGTTACGGGGAGTATGGCTACACCTTC. Encoded protein: CASSYGEYGYTF.

Here the CDR3 DNA reads TGTGCCAGCAGCCAAGTGCGGGGCCGGAACACCGGGGAGCTGTTTTTT. This gives the protein CASSQVRGRNTGELFF. The chain combines TRBV4-2 with TRBJ2-2, with D possibly TRBD2 on 6 matching bases. The germline V gene encodes CDR1 LGHNA and CDR2 YNFKEQ. Deletions cut 1 base from V and 1 base from J, with 10 bases between. The CDR3 loop spans 16 amino acids.

This chain uses TRBV5-1 with TRBJ2-2; 7 nucleotides agree with TRBD2. The CDR3 loop spans 15 amino acids. Unmatched junction bases numbered 4, after V lost 0 bases and J lost 5 bases. The germline gives CDR1 SGHRS, CDR2 YFSETQ. The CDR3 DNA reads as TGCGCCAGCAGCTTGGGACTAGCAGGAACCGGGGAGCTGTTTTTT. Its protein product is CASSLGLAGTGELFF.

The genes are TRBV5-1 and TRBJ2-5, with D possibly TRBD2 on 5 matching bases. Per germline, CDR1 SGHRS and CDR2 YFSETQ. V dropped 1 base and J dropped 5 bases, with 12 bases sitting between them. The CDR3 covers 14 residues. In DNA, the CDR3 is TGCGCCAGCAGCTTGACGGGGAGTGGGGAGACCCAGTACTTC. It yields the protein CASSLTGSGETQYF.

This clone showed up just a few times. The CDR3: CASSSDSRYTMDTEAFF. The CDR3 coding sequence is TGTGCCAGCAGTTCCGACAGCCGCTATACGATGGACACTGAAGCTTTCTTT. V and J are TRBV27 and TRBJ1-1, with D tentatively TRBD1 (5 bases). CDR3 length: 17 residues. The V end was cut by 4 bases, the J end by 3 bases, with 21 bases between. Germline assignment: CDR1 MNHEY and CDR2 SMNVEV (reference sequence).

The chain carries TRBV19 and TRBJ2-7; possible D gene TRBD2, 6 bases. This CDR3 region has 13 residues. The V gene's germline CDR1 is LNHDA and CDR2 SQIVND (reference sequence). Trimming took 3 bases from V and 3 from J, leaving 9 bases between them. The CDR3 DNA reads TGTGCCAGTAGTATGGTGGGGGGCTACGAGCAGTACTTC. Its translation: CASSMVGGYEQYF.

The J gene is TRBJ2-5, the V gene TRBV30; D may be TRBD2 (7 bases). In germline, CDR1 is GTSNPN, CDR2 SVGIG (reference sequence). Trimming took 3 bases from V and 3 from J, leaving 14 bases between them. This CDR3 spans 14 amino acids. This CDR3 is CAWSSGTSEETQYF. DNA for the CDR3: TGTGCCTGGAGCAGCGGGACATCTGAAGAGACCCAGTACTTC.